The text below deals with one TCR beta chain. This record belongs to a study of blood T cell repertoires in COVID-19. About the research overall: Some COVID-19 samples were acute and others convalescent; all came from the United States, Italy and Spain. PBMCs, B-cell-depleted T cells, or T cells provided the cDNA or gDNA that made up the material.

In the original workflow: Cell counts per sample came from amplifying reference gene primers. This table comes from immunoSEQ multiplex PCR, and its TCRdb copy is limited to in-frame clones, with some not included. Clonal size and the V and J genes are those of that table, whereas D and trimming came from the DNA. The sample shows around 150,000 clones, about 90% of them seen only once. The CDR3 has 14 residues. Between the trimmed V and J ends, which lost 0 bases and 6 bases, there was a span of 11 bases. Germline CDR1 SEHNR, CDR2 FQNEAQ (reference sequence). The receptor was isolated from an older woman with active or convalescent COVID-19. Sequencing was performed on peripheral blood. The J gene is TRBJ1-2, the V gene TRBV7-9; the D is unclear. DNA of the CDR3: TGTGCCAGCAGCTTAGCGGGAGCAATTAATGGCTACACCTTC. This codes for CASSLAGAINGYTF. The full variable domain, completed using reference TRBV7-9 and TRBJ1-2, is DTGVSQNPRHKITKRGQNVTFRCDPISEHNRLYWYRQTLGQGPEFLTYFQNEAQLEKSRLLSDRFSAERPKGSFSTLEIQRTEQGDSAMYLCASSLAGAINGYTFGSGTRLTVV.